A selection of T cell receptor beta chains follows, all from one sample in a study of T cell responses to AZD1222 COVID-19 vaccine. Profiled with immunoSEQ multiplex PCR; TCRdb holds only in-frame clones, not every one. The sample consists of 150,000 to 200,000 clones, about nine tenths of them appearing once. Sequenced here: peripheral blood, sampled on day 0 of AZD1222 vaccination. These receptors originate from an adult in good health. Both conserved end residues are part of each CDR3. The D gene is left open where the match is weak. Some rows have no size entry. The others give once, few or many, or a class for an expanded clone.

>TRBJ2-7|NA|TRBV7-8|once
CASSSFTGEIPVEQYF
TGTGCCAGCAGCTCATTTACGGGAGAGATTCCGGTCGAGCAGTACTTC
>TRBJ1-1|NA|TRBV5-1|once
CASSLLTVNTEAFF
TGCGCCAGCAGCTTGCTAACGGTGAACACTGAAGCTTTCTTT
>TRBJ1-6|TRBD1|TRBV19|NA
CASSIRQGANSPLHF
TGTGCCAGTAGTATAAGACAGGGGGCGAATTCACCCCTCCACTTT
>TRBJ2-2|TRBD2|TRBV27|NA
CASSLLTSGSTGELFF
TGTGCCAGCAGTTTATTAACTAGCGGTTCCACCGGGGAGCTGTTTTTT
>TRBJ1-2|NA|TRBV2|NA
CASNREANYGYTF
TGTGCCAGCAACAGGGAAGCTAACTATGGCTACACCTTC
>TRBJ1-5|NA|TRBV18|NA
CASSPGGARSNQPQHF
TGTGCCAGCTCCCCTGGAGGGGCGCGAAGCAATCAGCCCCAGCATTTT
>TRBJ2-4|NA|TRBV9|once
CASSVGNLNIQYF
TGTGCCAGCAGCGTAGGGAATCTAAACATTCAGTACTTC
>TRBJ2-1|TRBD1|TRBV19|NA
CASRGTGANEQFF
TGTGCCAGTAGGGGTACAGGGGCCAATGAGCAGTTCTTC
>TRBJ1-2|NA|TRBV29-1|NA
CSVAGVDYGYTF
TGCAGCGTTGCGGGGGTCGATTATGGCTACACCTTC
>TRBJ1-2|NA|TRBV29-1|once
CSAASLGAVNGYTF
TGCAGCGCCGCCTCCCTTGGGGCAGTAAATGGCTACACCTTC
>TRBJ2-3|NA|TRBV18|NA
CASSPSTDTQYF
TGTGCCAGCTCCCCTAGCACAGATACGCAGTATTTT
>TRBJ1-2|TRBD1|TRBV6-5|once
CASMGQGVSGYTF
TGTGCCAGCATGGGACAGGGGGTTAGTGGCTACACCTTC
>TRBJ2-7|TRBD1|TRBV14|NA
CASSQYRGYEQYF
TGTGCCAGCAGCCAATACAGGGGTTACGAGCAGTACTTC
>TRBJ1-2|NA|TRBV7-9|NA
CASSTLGGDYGYTF
TGTGCCAGCAGCACCTTAGGGGGGGACTATGGCTACACCTTC
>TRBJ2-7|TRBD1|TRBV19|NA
CASLSDRVTYEQYF
TGTGCCAGCCTCTCTGACAGGGTCACCTACGAGCAGTACTTC
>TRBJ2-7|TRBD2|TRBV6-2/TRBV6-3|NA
CASSYRTSGSFVQYF
TGTGCCAGCAGTTACCGGACTAGCGGGAGTTTCGTGCAGTACTTC
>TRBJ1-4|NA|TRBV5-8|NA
CASSSGRSNEKLFF
TGTGCCAGCAGCTCGGGGAGGTCTAATGAAAAACTGTTTTTT
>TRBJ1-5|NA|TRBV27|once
CASSPIDRTRQPQHF
TGTGCCAGCAGCCCCATAGACAGAACTCGTCAGCCCCAGCATTTT
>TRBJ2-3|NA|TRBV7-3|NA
CASSFSEGGTQYF
TGTGCCAGCAGCTTCAGCGAGGGAGGTACGCAGTATTTT
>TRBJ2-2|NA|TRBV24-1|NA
CATSSTRTVGTGELFF
TGTGCCACCAGTTCCACCCGGACAGTCGGAACCGGGGAGCTGTTTTTT
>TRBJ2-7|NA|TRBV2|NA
CASSPLYEQYF
TGTGCCAGCAGTCCCTTATACGAGCAGTACTTC
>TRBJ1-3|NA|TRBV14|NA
CASSQERVVGNTIYF
TGTGCCAGCAGCCAAGAGCGCGTTGTTGGAAACACCATATATTTT
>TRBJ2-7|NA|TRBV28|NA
CASRFSGDAYEQYF
TGTGCCAGCAGGTTCTCAGGGGACGCCTACGAGCAGTACTTC
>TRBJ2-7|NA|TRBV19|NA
CASSIGRSFLYEQYF
TGTGCCAGTAGTATCGGGCGGAGCTTCCTCTACGAGCAGTACTTC
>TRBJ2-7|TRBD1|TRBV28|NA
CASRRTTGTEQYF
TGTGCCAGCAGACGAACGACAGGGACCGAGCAGTACTTC
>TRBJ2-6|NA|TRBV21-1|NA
CARRTGAPAGANVLTF
TGTGCCAGAAGGACAGGGGCGCCGGCAGGGGCCAACGTCCTGACTTTC
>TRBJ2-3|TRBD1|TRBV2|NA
CASRGTGGTDTQYF
TGTGCCAGCAGAGGGACAGGGGGCACAGATACGCAGTATTTT
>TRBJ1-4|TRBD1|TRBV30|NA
CAWTGQGGEKLFF
TGTGCCTGGACCGGACAGGGCGGTGAAAAACTGTTTTTT
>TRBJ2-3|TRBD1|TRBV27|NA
CASSSWGQKTDTQYF
TGTGCCAGCAGTTCTTGGGGACAGAAAACAGATACGCAGTATTTT
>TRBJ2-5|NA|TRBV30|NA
CAWSVQGTQYF
TGTGCCTGGAGTGTACAGGGGACCCAGTACTTC
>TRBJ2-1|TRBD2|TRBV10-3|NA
CAISRLAQDNEQFF
TGTGCCATCAGCCGACTAGCGCAAGACAATGAGCAGTTCTTC
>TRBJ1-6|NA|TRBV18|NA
CASSLDRLNSPLHF
TGTGCCAGCTCACTGGACAGACTGAATTCACCCCTCCACTTT
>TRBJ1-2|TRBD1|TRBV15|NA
CATIRRDRGFNYGYTF
TGTGCCACCATCCGCCGGGACAGGGGGTTCAACTATGGCTACACCTTC
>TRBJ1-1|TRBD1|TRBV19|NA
CASTLTGGGGTEAFF
TGTGCCAGTACATTGACAGGGGGCGGTGGCACTGAAGCTTTCTTT
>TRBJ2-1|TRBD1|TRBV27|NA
CASSLLRDRANEQFF
TGTGCCAGCAGTTTACTACGGGACAGGGCAAATGAGCAGTTCTTC
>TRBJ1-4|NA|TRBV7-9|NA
CASSPGTGWTNEKLFF
TGTGCCAGCAGCCCCGGAACAGGGTGGACTAATGAAAAACTGTTTTTT
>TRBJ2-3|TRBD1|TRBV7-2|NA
CASRSPGQGTDTQYF
TGTGCCAGCAGATCCCCGGGACAGGGCACAGATACGCAGTATTTT
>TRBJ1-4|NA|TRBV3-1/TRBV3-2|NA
CASSQVGGMGEKLFF
TGTGCCAGCAGCCAGGTCGGGGGAATGGGGGAAAAACTGTTTTTT
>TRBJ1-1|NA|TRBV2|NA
CASSVGRLNTEAFF
TGTGCCAGCAGTGTAGGACGGTTGAACACTGAAGCTTTCTTT
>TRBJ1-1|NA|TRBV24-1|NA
CATSWGVVEAFF
TGTGCCACCAGTTGGGGGGTTGTTGAAGCTTTCTTT
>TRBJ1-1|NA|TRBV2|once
CASSDLGVTEAFF
TGTGCCAGCAGTGACCTCGGGGTCACTGAAGCTTTCTTT
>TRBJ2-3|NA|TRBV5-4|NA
CASSLSVGSTDTQYF
TGTGCCAGCAGCTTGAGTGTGGGGAGCACAGATACGCAGTATTTT
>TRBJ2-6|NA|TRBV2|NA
CASSEARTGANVLTF
TGTGCCAGCAGTGAAGCAAGGACAGGGGCCAACGTCCTGACTTTC
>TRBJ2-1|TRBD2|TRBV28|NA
CASLEGGSGNEQFF
TGTGCCAGCTTGGAGGGAGGGTCTGGAAATGAGCAGTTCTTC
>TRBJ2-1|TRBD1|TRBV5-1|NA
CASSPARGYEQFF
TGCGCCAGCAGCCCAGCCAGGGGGTATGAGCAGTTCTTC
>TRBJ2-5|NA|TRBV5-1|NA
CASSLAMRAGPYQETQYF
TGCGCCAGCAGCTTGGCCATGAGGGCAGGGCCGTACCAAGAGACCCAGTACTTC
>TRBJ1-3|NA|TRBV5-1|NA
CASSPGPGGGNTIYF
TGCGCCAGCAGCCCGGGCCCGGGCGGAGGAAACACCATATATTTT
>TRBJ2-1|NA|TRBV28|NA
CASKSPHEQFF
TGTGCCAGCAAGAGTCCTCATGAGCAGTTCTTC
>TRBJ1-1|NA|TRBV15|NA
CATSFGGFTEAFF
TGTGCCACCAGCTTCGGGGGGTTCACTGAAGCTTTCTTT
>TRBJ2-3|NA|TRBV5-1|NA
CASSLSTGADTQYF
TGCGCCAGCAGCTTGAGTACGGGGGCGGATACGCAGTATTTT
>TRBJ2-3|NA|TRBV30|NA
CAWRDYPAPQYF
TGTGCCTGGAGGGACTACCCCGCCCCGCAGTATTTT
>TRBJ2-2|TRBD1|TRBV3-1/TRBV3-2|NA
CASSQMDRGHGELFF
TGTGCCAGCAGCCAGATGGACAGGGGGCACGGGGAGCTGTTTTTT
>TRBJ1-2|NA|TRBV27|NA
CASSSPGVGEVNYGYTF
TGTGCCAGCAGTTCCCCGGGGGTGGGGGAGGTCAACTATGGCTACACCTTC
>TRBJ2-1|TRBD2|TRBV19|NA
CASTPRNSGSSEQFF
TGTGCCAGTACCCCCCGGAACAGCGGGAGCTCTGAGCAGTTCTTC
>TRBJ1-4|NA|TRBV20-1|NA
CSAGEREKLFF
TGCAGTGCTGGAGAGAGGGAAAAACTGTTTTTT
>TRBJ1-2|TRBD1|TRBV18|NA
CASSPPLRIGNRGSYNYGYTF
TGTGCCAGCTCACCACCGCTTAGAATCGGGAACAGGGGAAGTTATAACTATGGCTACACCTTC
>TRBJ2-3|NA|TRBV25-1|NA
CASTTAGPQADTQYF
TGTGCCAGCACGACGGCGGGTCCTCAGGCAGATACGCAGTATTTT
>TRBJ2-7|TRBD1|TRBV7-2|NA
CASSLGPGTGTYEQYF
TGTGCCAGCAGCTTAGGGCCCGGGACAGGGACGTACGAGCAGTACTTC
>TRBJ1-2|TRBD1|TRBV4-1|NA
CASSLMTGDYGYTF
TGCGCCAGCAGCCTCATGACAGGGGATTATGGCTACACCTTC
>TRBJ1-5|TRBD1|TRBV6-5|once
CASRGTVNQPQHF
TGTGCCAGCAGGGGGACAGTCAATCAGCCCCAGCATTTT